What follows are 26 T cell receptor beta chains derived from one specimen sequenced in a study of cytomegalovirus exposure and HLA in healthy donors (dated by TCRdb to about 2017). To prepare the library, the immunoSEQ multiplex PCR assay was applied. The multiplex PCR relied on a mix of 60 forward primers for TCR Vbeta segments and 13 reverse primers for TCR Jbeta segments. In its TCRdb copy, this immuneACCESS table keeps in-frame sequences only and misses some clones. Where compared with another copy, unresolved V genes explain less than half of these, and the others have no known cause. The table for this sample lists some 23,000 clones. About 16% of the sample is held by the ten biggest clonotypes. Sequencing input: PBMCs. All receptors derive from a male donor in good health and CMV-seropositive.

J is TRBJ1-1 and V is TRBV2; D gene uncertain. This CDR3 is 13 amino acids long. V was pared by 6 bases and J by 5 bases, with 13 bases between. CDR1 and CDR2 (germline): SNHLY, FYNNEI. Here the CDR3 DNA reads TGTGCCAGCAGCCGGGAGGGAGGAACTGAAGCTTTCTTT. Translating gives CASSREGGTEAFF. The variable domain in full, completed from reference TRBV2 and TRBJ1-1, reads EPEVTQTPSHQVTQMGQEVILRCVPISNHLYFYWYRQILGQKVEFLVSFYNNEISEKSEIFDDQFSVERPDGSNFTLKIRSTKLEDSAMYFCASSREGGTEAFFGQGTRLTVV.

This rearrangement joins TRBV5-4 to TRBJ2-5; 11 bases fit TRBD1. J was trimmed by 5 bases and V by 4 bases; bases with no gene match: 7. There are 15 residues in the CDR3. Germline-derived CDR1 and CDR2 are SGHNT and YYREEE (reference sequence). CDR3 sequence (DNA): TGTGCCAGCAGCATAGGGGACAGGGGGGGGGAGACCCAGTACTTC. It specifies CASSIGDRGGETQYF.

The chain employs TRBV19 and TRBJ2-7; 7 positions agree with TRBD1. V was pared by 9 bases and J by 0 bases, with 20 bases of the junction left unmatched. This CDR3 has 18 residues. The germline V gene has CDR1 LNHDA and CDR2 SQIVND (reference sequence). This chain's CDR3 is CASRTTGPGTAFSYEQYF. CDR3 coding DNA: TGTGCCAGCCGGACCACGGGCCCCGGGACAGCCTTCTCCTACGAGCAGTACTTC.

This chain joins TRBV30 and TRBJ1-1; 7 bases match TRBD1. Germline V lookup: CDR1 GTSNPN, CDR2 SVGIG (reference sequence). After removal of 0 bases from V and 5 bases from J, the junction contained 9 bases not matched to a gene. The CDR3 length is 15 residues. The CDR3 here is CAWSVGDRVWTEAFF. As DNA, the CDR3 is TGTGCCTGGAGTGTAGGAGACAGGGTATGGACTGAAGCTTTCTTT.

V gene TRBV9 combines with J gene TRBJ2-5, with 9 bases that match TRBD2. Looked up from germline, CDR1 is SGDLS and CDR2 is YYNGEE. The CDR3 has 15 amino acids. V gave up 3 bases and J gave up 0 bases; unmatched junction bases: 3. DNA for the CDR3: TGTGCCAGCAGCGCCATAGCGGGGGACCAAGAGACCCAGTACTTC. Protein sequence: CASSAIAGDQETQYF. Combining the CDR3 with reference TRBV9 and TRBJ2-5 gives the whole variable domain DSGVTQTPKHLITATGQRVTLRCSPRSGDLSVYWYQQSLDQGLQFLIQYYNGEERAKGNILERFSAQQFPDLHSELNLSSLELGDSALYFCASSAIAGDQETQYFGPGTRLLVL.

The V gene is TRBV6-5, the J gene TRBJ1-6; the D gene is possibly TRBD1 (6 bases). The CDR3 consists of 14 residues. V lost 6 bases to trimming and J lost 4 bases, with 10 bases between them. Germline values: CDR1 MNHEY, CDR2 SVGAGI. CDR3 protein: CASSTGIYNSPLHF. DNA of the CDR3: TGTGCCAGCAGCACAGGGATTTATAATTCACCCCTCCACTTT.

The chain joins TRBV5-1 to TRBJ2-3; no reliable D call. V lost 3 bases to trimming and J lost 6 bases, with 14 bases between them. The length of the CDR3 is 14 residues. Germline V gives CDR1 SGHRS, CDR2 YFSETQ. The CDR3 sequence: CASSSINRADTQYF. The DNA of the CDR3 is TGCGCCAGCAGCTCTATAAATAGAGCGGATACGCAGTATTTT.

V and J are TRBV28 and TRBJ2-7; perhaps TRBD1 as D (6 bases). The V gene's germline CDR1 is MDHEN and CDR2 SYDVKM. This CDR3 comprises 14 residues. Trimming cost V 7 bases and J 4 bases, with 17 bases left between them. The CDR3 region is CASKLGAQGYEQYF. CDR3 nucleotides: TGTGCCAGCAAGTTGGGGGCTCAGGGATACGAGCAGTACTTC.

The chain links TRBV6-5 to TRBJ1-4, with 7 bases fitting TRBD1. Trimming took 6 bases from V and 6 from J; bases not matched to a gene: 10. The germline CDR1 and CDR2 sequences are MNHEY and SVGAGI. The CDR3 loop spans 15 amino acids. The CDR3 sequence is CASSSDGTVHEKLFF. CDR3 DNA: TGTGCCAGCAGCTCCGACGGGACAGTCCATGAAAAACTGTTTTTT.

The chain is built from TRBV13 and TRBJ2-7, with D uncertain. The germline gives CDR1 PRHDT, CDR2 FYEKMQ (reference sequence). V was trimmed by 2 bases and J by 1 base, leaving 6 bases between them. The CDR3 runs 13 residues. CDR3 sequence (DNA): TGTGCCAGCAGCTTAAGCACTTCCTACGAGCAGTACTTC. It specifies CASSLSTSYEQYF.

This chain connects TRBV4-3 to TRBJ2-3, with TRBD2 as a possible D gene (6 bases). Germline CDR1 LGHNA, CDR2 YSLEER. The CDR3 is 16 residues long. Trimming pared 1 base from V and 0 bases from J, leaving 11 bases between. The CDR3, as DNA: TGCGCCAGCAGCCAAGTACGAGGGACTAGCACAGATACGCAGTATTTT. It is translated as CASSQVRGTSTDTQYF.

The CDR3 sequence is CAWSPIGVVEQYF. The CDR3 coding sequence is TGTGCCTGGAGCCCGATCGGGGTCGTGGAGCAGTACTTC. V gene TRBV30 combines with J gene TRBJ2-7; D might be TRBD2 (5 bases). This CDR3 comprises 13 residues. Germline V gene sequence: CDR1 GTSNPN, CDR2 SVGIG (reference sequence). The V and J ends lost 3 bases and 7 bases respectively, with 16 bases between them.

The CDR3, as DNA: TGTGCCAGCAGCGTATCGACCGGAGAAGCCTACGAGCAGTACTTC. It codes for CASSVSTGEAYEQYF. This chain uses TRBV9 with TRBJ2-7; unclear D gene. V lost 1 base and J lost 2, with 13 bases in between. The CDR3 is 15 residues long. Per germline, CDR1 SGDLS and CDR2 YYNGEE.

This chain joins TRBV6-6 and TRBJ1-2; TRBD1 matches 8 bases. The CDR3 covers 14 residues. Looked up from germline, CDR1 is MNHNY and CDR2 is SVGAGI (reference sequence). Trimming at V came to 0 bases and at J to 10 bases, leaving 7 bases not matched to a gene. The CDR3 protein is CASSYSMSGGDYTF. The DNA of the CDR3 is TGTGCCAGCAGTTACTCGATGTCAGGGGGCGACTACACCTTC.

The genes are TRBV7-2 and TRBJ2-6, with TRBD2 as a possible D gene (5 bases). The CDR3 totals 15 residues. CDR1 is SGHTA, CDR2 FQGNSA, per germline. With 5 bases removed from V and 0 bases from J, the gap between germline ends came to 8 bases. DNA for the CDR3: TGTGCCAGCAGCCCGGGGTTCTCTGGGGCCAACGTCCTGACTTTC. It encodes CASSPGFSGANVLTF.

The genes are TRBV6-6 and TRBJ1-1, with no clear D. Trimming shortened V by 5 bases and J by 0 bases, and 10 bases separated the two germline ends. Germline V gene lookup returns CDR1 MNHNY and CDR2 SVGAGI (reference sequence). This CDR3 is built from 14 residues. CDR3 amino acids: CASSIHTMNTEAFF. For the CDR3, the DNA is TGTGCCAGCAGTATCCACACAATGAACACTGAAGCTTTCTTT.

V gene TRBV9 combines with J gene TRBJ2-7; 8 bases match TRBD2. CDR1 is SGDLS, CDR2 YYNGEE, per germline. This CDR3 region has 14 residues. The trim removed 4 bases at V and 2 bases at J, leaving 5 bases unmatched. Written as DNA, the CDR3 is TGTGCCAGCAGCCCCCGGGAGGGCCCCTACGAGCAGTACTTC. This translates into CASSPREGPYEQYF.

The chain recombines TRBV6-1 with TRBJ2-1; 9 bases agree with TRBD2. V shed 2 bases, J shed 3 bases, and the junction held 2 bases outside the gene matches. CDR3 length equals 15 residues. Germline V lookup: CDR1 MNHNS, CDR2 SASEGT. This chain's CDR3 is CASSELAGDYNEQFF. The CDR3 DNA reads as TGTGCCAGCAGTGAATTAGCGGGGGACTACAATGAGCAGTTCTTC.

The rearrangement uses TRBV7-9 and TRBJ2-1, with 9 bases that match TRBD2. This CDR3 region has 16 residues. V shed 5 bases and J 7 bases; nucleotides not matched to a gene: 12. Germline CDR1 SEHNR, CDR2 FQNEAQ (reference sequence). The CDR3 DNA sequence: TGTGCCAGCAGCCCCCGAGATAGCGGGAGTAGAAATGAGCAGTTCTTC. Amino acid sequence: CASSPRDSGSRNEQFF.

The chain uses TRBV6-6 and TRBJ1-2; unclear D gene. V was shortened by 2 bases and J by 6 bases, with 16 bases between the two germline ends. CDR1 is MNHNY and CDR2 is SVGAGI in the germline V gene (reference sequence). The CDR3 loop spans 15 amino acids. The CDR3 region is CASSYRPLGVDGYTF. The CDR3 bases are TGTGCCAGCAGTTACCGTCCGCTCGGGGTGGATGGCTACACCTTC.

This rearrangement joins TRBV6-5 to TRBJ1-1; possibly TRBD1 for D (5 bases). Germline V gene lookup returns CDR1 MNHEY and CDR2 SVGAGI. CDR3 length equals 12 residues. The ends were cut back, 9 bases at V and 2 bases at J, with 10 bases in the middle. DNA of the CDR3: TGTGCCAGTGAAGGACAAAACACTGAAGCTTTCTTT. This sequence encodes CASEGQNTEAFF.

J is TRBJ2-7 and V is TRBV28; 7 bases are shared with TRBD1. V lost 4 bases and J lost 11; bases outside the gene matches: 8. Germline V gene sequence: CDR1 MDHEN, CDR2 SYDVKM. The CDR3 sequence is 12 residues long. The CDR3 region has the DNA TGTGCCAGCAGTTCCACGACAGGGACGGAGTACTTC. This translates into CASSSTTGTEYF.

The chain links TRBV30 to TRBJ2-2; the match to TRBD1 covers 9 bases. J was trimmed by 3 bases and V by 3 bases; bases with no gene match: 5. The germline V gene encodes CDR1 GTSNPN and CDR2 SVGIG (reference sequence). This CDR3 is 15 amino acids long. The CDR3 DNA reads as TGTGCCTGGAGCAGACAGGGGGAGGACACCGGGGAGCTGTTTTTT. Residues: CAWSRQGEDTGELFF.

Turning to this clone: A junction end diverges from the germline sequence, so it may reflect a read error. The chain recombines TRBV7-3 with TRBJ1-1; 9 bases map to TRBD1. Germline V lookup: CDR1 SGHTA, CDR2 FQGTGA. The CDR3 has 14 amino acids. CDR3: CASSSTGGNTEDFF. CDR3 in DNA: TGTGCCAGCAGCTCGACAGGGGGAAACACTGAAGATTTCTTT.

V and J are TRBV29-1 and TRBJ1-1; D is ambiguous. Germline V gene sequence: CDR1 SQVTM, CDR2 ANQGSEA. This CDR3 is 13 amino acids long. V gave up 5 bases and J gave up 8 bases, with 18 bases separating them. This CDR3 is CSVIRISGLEAFF. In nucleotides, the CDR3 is TGCAGCGTTATTCGGATATCGGGATTAGAAGCTTTCTTT.

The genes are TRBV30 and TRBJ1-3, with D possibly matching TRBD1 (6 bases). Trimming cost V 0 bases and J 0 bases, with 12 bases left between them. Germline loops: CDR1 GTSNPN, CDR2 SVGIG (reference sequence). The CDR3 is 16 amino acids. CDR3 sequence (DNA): TGTGCCTGGAGTGTTACAGGGAGGGTCTCTGGAAACACCATATATTTT. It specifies CAWSVTGRVSGNTIYF.